This T cell receptor (beta chain) derives from a study of vaccination and CD4 T cells after COVID-19. Whole-study context: For each participant, vaccination comprised two doses of either the BNT162b2 or the mRNA-1273 vaccine. Study results and caveats: In convalescent patients, 304 of 307 vaccine-specific clones were spike mono-reactive.

Time point indicated: late sampling 161 to 241 days after vaccination in a few convalescent patients. One entry per CDR3 protein, called by TCRdb with MiXCR from the PCR reads. The sample contains approximately 40,000 distinct CDR3 sequences, about 34% of which appear only once. From germline, CDR1 is MNHNS and CDR2 SASEGT. V lost 7 bases to trimming and J lost 1 base, with 34 bases between them. This CDR3 has 21 amino acids. With respect to this clonotype: Antigen specificity is unknown.

The sequence came from a human donor who had recovered from COVID-19. The sequencing here drew on CD4+ T cells from blood, taken about 7 months after SARS-CoV-2 vaccination. The chain couples TRBV6-1 to TRBJ2-5; possible D gene TRBD2, 6 bases. CDR3 amino acids: CASTRLVVLWEIAGTQETQYF. In DNA, the CDR3 is TGTGCCAGCACAAGACTAGTAGTCTTGTGGGAGATTGCGGGTACCCAAGAGACCCAGTACTTC.